Sequencing of this TCR beta chain was carried out in a study of T cell responses to AZD1222 COVID-19 vaccine. Findings of the study overall: With dominance at 160-218 and 743-854, vaccine-associated CD4 TCRs spanned spike. Baseline testing showed seropositivity in only a handful of AZD1222 recipients.

As for this clone: Its specificity is not known.

The method was immunoSEQ multiplex PCR; TCRdb's version includes in-frame clones alone and lacks a portion of them. The table records over 85,000 clones, roughly 92% of them present only once. The sequence came from an adult in good health. The sequenced sample was peripheral blood, obtained on day 0 of AZD1222 vaccination.

The CDR3: CASSLSGANYGYTF. CDR3 nucleotides: TGTGCCAGCAGTTTATCGGGGGCGAACTATGGCTACACCTTC. The chain employs TRBV27 and TRBJ1-2; weak D call: TRBD1 (6 bases). Looked up from germline, CDR1 is MNHEY and CDR2 is SMNVEV (reference sequence). This CDR3 contains 14 residues. Trimming took 0 bases from V and 2 from J, leaving 7 bases between them.